The text below deals with one T cell receptor (delta chain). What it recognizes is unknown. Extracted RNA was reverse transcribed into cDNA. The CDR3 regions were amplified by multiplex PCR from V-gene primers to a constant-region primer. TCRdb reanalyzed the multiplex PCR reads using CATT. Here the sample spans approximately 58,000 delta-chain clones, approximately 16% being singletons. Germline trimming cut 5 bases from V and 2 bases from J; bases unmatched to any gene: 24. In germline, CDR1 is TSWWSYY, CDR2 QGS. The CDR3 sequence is 22 residues long. This sample was taken from a study of Vδ1+ human thymocytes. Study findings and constraints: Unexpected Vdelta2 sequences could cause misinterpretation of bulk repertoire data. Many TRG clonotypes were shared between donors; TRD repertoires were essentially private. In the thymus, TRG and TRD repertoires looked highly polyclonal with Gaussian CDR3 lengths. Despite high sort purity, roughly 21% of thymic T cell receptor delta sequences were Vdelta2.

Thymocytes were sorted as CD3+ TCRVdelta1+ TCRVdelta2- after alphabeta T cell depletion. The TCR sequence derives from a girl in the first two years of life who had congenital heart surgery. Sequenced material: Vdelta1+ gamma-delta thymocytes from the thymus. The subset denotes: FACS-sorted CD3+ TCRalphabeta- TCRVdelta1+ TCRVdelta2- thymocytes. V is TRDV1 and J is TRDJ1, with TRDD3 matching over 12 bases. CDR3 loop: CALGNRLPWGIRARLRTDKLIF. The CDR3 nucleotides read TGTGCTCTTGGGAACCGCCTTCCCTGGGGGATACGCGCGCGTCTTAGGACCGATAAACTCATCTTT.